This entry describes one T cell receptor (beta chain). What it binds is unknown. The data originate from a study of shared clonotypes between healthy human individuals. The CDR3 is 14 amino acids. The V gene's germline CDR1 is SGHRS and CDR2 YFSETQ. Trimming left V 3 bases short and J 0 bases short, with 7 bases between. Deep was the level at which the assay was run. Every subset had its genomic DNA shared out evenly among several immunoSEQ plates. Using immunoSEQ multiplex PCR, the repertoire was profiled, and TCRdb retains in-frame clones only, with some absent. Found here are roughly 1,100,000 clones, roughly 80% of them singletons; the top ten hold 1.4% to 1.5%. Findings and limits, study-wide: Relative to their counterparts shared across all four donors, non-shared clonotypes exhibited diminished generation probabilities.

The receptor was derived from a man between 18 and 29 years old in good health. This chain joins TRBV5-1 and TRBJ2-4, with D unresolved. What was sequenced was memory CD4+ T cells sorted from blood. Subset given: CD45RA-negative fraction. CDR3 DNA sequence: TGCGCCAGCAGCTCAGAGATAGCCAAAAACATTCAGTACTTC. It yields the protein CASSSEIAKNIQYF.